One sample yielded the 13 T cell receptor beta chains listed below, sequenced in a study of human T cells and chemical hapten exposure (dated by TCRdb to about 2021). Libraries were prepared through RACE. Sequencing took place on a NextSeq 500. TCRdb reran the public reads through fastp at Q25 and MiXCR, keeping productive beta chains. Records with the same CDR3 protein are collapsed into one entry carrying the most frequent genes and DNA. The sample yields 190,000 or so distinct CDR3 sequences; approximately 24% were counted once. Jointly, the top ten make up 2.5% of the sample. Interpreted using the paper, the time point label stands for: patch test 3, about 24 weeks after DPC sensitization. The treatment or condition label for this specimen denotes: therapeutic diphenylcyclopropenone sensitization with weekly scalp DPC. The material was whole blood, obtained in connection with sensitization to the hapten diphenylcyclopropenone (DPC). These receptors all come from a woman in her forties with alopecia areata. Some clones in this sample may be carry-over from other donors' samples.

This chain joins TRBV6-1 and TRBJ2-3; D gene unclear. Trimming shortened V by 5 bases and J by 7 bases, and 22 bases separated the two germline ends. CDR3 length equals 16 residues. In germline, CDR1 is MNHNS, CDR2 SASEGT. CDR3 DNA sequence: TGTGCCAGCAGTAAAGATCAGGTCCCCTTTAGGAATACGCAGTATTTT. Residues: CASSKDQVPFRNTQYF.

There are a few counts of this clonotype. The chain has TRBV20-1 and TRBJ1-2; perhaps TRBD1 as D (6 bases). Trimming took 3 bases from V and 3 from J, leaving 11 bases between them. Germline loops: CDR1 DFQATT, CDR2 SNEGSKA (reference sequence). The CDR3 is 13 amino acids. The DNA of the CDR3 is TGCAGTGCTAGTCAGGGGATGGACTATGGCTACACCTTC. This sequence encodes CSASQGMDYGYTF.

This clonotype has only a few counts. The chain carries TRBV20-1 and TRBJ2-5; 7 bases are shared with TRBD2. The CDR3 consists of 13 residues. Germline CDR1 and CDR2: DFQATT and SNEGSKA (reference sequence). V lost 6 bases to trimming and J lost 3 bases; unmatched junction nucleotides: 7. In nucleotides, the CDR3 is TGCAGTGCCATCCGGGACTACAAAGAGACCCAGTACTTC. Its protein is CSAIRDYKETQYF.

The chain joins TRBV5-6 to TRBJ2-1; the D gene is possibly TRBD2 (6 bases). Per germline, CDR1 SGHDT and CDR2 YYEEEE. V was cut by 0 bases and J by 7 bases, with 8 bases left in between. The CDR3 has 13 residues. In DNA form, the CDR3 reads TGTGCCAGCAGCTTGGCTCGGGGGAATGAGCAGTTCTTC. The encoded protein is CASSLARGNEQFF.

The V and J genes are TRBV12-5 and TRBJ2-7; TRBD2 matches 9 bases. The length of the CDR3 is 15 residues. Germline V CDR1 and CDR2: LGHNT, FRNRAP. With 5 bases clipped from V and 1 base from J, the junction kept 6 bases outside the gene matches. The CDR3 spells CASGLSGSASYEQYF. The CDR3, as DNA: TGTGCTAGTGGTCTTAGCGGGAGTGCGTCCTACGAGCAGTACTTC. Full variable domain (rest looked up from reference TRBV12-5 and TRBJ2-7): DARVTQTPRHKVTEMGQEVTMRCQPILGHNTVFWYRQTMMQGLELLAYFRNRAPLDDSGMPKDRFSAEMPDATLATLKIQPSEPRDSAVYFCASGLSGSASYEQYFGPGTRLTVT.

The gene calls are TRBV20-1 and TRBJ1-2; D may be TRBD1 (6 bases). Germline loops: CDR1 DFQATT, CDR2 SNEGSKA (reference sequence). V gave up 4 bases and J gave up 7 bases, with 16 bases separating them. This CDR3 is built from 13 residues. The CDR3 protein is CSAKSSGELGYTF. For the CDR3, the DNA is TGCAGTGCTAAATCGTCAGGGGAGCTTGGCTACACCTTC.

The chain employs TRBV10-3 and TRBJ2-5; tentative D call: TRBD2 (6 bases). The V gene lost 2 bases and the J gene lost 4 bases, with 11 bases spanning the gap. The germline gives CDR1 ENHRY, CDR2 SYGVKD. The CDR3 loop spans 14 amino acids. CDR3 DNA sequence: TGTGCCATCAGTGAGAAGGGAGCGGGAGAGACCCAGTACTTC. This codes for CAISEKGAGETQYF.

The V call is TRBV4-3, the J call TRBJ1-6; no reliable D call. V was trimmed by 0 bases and J by 4 bases, leaving 7 bases between them. This CDR3 has 15 residues. Germline CDR1 is LGHNA and CDR2 is YSLEER. The CDR3 DNA sequence: TGCGCCAGCAGCCAAGAACCCATTTATAATTCACCCCTCCACTTT. Encoded protein: CASSQEPIYNSPLHF.

The chain links TRBV28 to TRBJ1-5, with TRBD1 as a possible D gene (6 bases). This CDR3 is 15 amino acids long. Germline loops: CDR1 MDHEN, CDR2 SYDVKM. V was cut by 2 bases and J by 2 bases, with 10 bases left in between. The CDR3 DNA reads as TGTGCCAGCAGTTTAATGGGGGCCGGCAATCAGCCCCAGCATTTT. Translating gives CASSLMGAGNQPQHF.

This clonotype was counted between two and nine times. CDR3 amino acids: CASSFYGSTGELFF. Here the CDR3 DNA reads TGTGCCAGCAGCTTTTACGGGTCCACCGGGGAGCTGTTTTTT. V is TRBV7-3 and J is TRBJ2-2, with D unresolved. Trimming shortened V by 3 bases and J by 4 bases, and 9 bases separated the two germline ends. The CDR3 loop spans 14 amino acids. Germline V CDR1 and CDR2: SGHTA, FQGTGA. The full variable domain, its missing parts supplied by reference TRBV7-3 and TRBJ2-2, is GAGVSQTPSNKVTEKGKYVELRCDPISGHTALYWYRQSLGQGPEFLIYFQGTGAADDSGLPNDRFFAVRPEGSVSTLKIQRTERGDSAVYLCASSFYGSTGELFFGEGSRLTVL.

This clonotype was detected a few times. The gene calls are TRBV7-2 and TRBJ1-6, with unresolved D. CDR1 is SGHTA, CDR2 FQGNSA, per germline. V lost 5 bases, J lost 7 bases, and 9 bases lay in between. This CDR3 is 13 amino acids long. The CDR3 region is CASSAMGNSPLHF. The CDR3 DNA reads TGTGCCAGCAGCGCTATGGGGAATTCACCCCTCCACTTT.

This sequence joins TRBV5-8 and TRBJ1-1, with D perhaps TRBD1 (5 bases). The CDR3 sequence is 14 residues long. With 4 bases removed from V and 3 bases from J, the gap between germline ends came to 13 bases. CDR1 is SGHTS, CDR2 YDEGEE, per germline. As DNA, the CDR3 is TGTGCCAGCAGCCGGACGCAAGGGGACACTGAAGCTTTCTTT. Its translation: CASSRTQGDTEAFF.

This chain links TRBV7-9 with TRBJ2-7; 10 bases match TRBD2. Trimming took 5 bases from V and 7 from J; bases not matched to a gene: 14. The germline gives CDR1 SEHNR, CDR2 FQNEAQ (reference sequence). The length of the CDR3 is 16 residues. The CDR3 DNA sequence: TGTGCCAGCAGCCCGATGGGGCTAGCGGGAGCGAGTGAGCAGTACTTC. As protein: CASSPMGLAGASEQYF.